A single sample is the source of the 9 T cell receptor beta chains below, sequenced in a study of T cell responses to AZD1222 COVID-19 vaccine. The assay was immunoSEQ multiplex PCR, and TCRdb's table has in-frame clones only and misses some. Among about 83,000 clones listed, approximately 87% were seen once. Sequenced material: peripheral blood, taken on day 0 of MenACWY control vaccination. These receptors originate from an adult in good health.

V gene TRBV7-9 combines with J gene TRBJ2-5; D is unclear. Germline-derived CDR1 and CDR2 are SEHNR and FQNEAQ (reference sequence). The CDR3 totals 14 residues. V lost 1 base and J 7 bases, leaving 13 bases between the germline ends. The CDR3 bases are TGTGCCAGCAGCTTAGACGGAAGTTCAGGGACCCAGTACTTC. It encodes CASSLDGSSGTQYF.

The V and J genes are TRBV2 and TRBJ1-2; D unclear. The V end lost 4 bases, the J end lost 2 bases, and 17 bases lay between the germline ends. The germline V gene has CDR1 SNHLY and CDR2 FYNNEI. This CDR3 spans 16 amino acids. CDR3 loop: CASSGVTLTPNYGYTF. The CDR3 DNA is TGTGCCAGCAGTGGAGTTACATTGACACCCAACTATGGCTACACCTTC.

The V and J genes are TRBV5-4 and TRBJ2-7; D is unclear. Deletions cut 5 bases from V and 5 bases from J, with 11 bases between. The germline V gene encodes CDR1 SGHNT and CDR2 YYREEE (reference sequence). The CDR3 covers 12 residues. For the CDR3, the DNA is TGTGCCAGCAGTTTAGGATTGGACGAGCAGTACTTC. Protein: CASSLGLDEQYF.

The chain carries TRBV5-1 and TRBJ2-3; D not resolved. Trimming stripped 1 base from V and 2 bases from J, with 11 bases between. From germline, CDR1 is SGHRS and CDR2 YFSETQ. The CDR3 is 15 residues long. The DNA for the CDR3 is TGCGCCAGCAGCTTGCAGCACGAATTCACAGATACGCAGTATTTT. Translation: CASSLQHEFTDTQYF.

The V and J genes are TRBV7-6 and TRBJ2-3, with a weak D call TRBD1 (5 bases). Germline loops: CDR1 SGHVS, CDR2 FNYEAQ. V lost 3 bases to trimming and J lost 0 bases, with 7 bases between them. The CDR3 has 14 amino acids. CDR3 bases: TGTGCCAGCAGCTTTCAGGGCAGCACAGATACGCAGTATTTT. It yields the protein CASSFQGSTDTQYF.

This clone was observed a few times. The chain links TRBV7-9 to TRBJ1-1, with 9 positions matching TRBD1. Germline V gene sequence: CDR1 SEHNR, CDR2 FQNEAQ (reference sequence). The CDR3 is 15 residues long. The trim removed 5 bases at V and 1 base at J, leaving 5 bases unmatched. The DNA of the CDR3 is TGTGCCAGCAGCGACAGGGACAGGGCGAACACTGAAGCTTTCTTT. Amino acids: CASSDRDRANTEAFF. The complete variable domain, with remaining parts taken from reference TRBV7-9 and TRBJ1-1, reads DTGVSQNPRHKITKRGQNVTFRCDPISEHNRLYWYRQTLGQGPEFLTYFQNEAQLEKSRLLSDRFSAERPKGSFSTLEIQRTEQGDSAMYLCASSDRDRANTEAFFGQGTRLTVV.

The CDR3 here is CASSTAGERTEAFF. DNA of the CDR3: TGTGCCAGCAGTACTGCAGGGGAGAGAACTGAAGCTTTCTTT. This chain links TRBV28 with TRBJ1-1, with a possible D match to TRBD1 (6 bases). The CDR3 runs 14 residues. V was clipped by 5 bases and J by 5 bases, with 15 bases between them. Germline V lookup: CDR1 MDHEN, CDR2 SYDVKM.

This clone was picked up a small number of times. The chain combines TRBV5-5 with TRBJ1-2; weak D call: TRBD1 (5 bases). Trimming cost V 3 bases and J 8 bases, with 8 bases left between them. This CDR3 spans 11 amino acids. Looked up from germline, CDR1 is SGHKS and CDR2 is YYEKEE (reference sequence). The CDR3 spells CASSWQGGYTF. Here the CDR3 DNA reads TGTGCCAGCAGCTGGCAGGGAGGCTACACCTTC. Combining the CDR3 with reference TRBV5-5 and TRBJ1-2 gives the whole variable domain DAGVTQSPTHLIKTRGQQVTLRCSPISGHKSVSWYQQVLGQGPQFIFQYYEKEERGRGNFPDRFSARQFPNYSSELNVNALLLGDSALYLCASSWQGGYTFGSGTRLTVV.

The chain employs TRBV10-3 and TRBJ1-4; possible D gene TRBD1, 5 bases. Germline values: CDR1 ENHRY, CDR2 SYGVKD. V lost 8 bases and J lost 5, with 12 bases in between. The CDR3 consists of 13 residues. This CDR3 reads CAIGGNENEKLFF. CDR3 coding DNA: TGTGCCATCGGGGGGAACGAAAATGAAAAACTGTTTTTT.